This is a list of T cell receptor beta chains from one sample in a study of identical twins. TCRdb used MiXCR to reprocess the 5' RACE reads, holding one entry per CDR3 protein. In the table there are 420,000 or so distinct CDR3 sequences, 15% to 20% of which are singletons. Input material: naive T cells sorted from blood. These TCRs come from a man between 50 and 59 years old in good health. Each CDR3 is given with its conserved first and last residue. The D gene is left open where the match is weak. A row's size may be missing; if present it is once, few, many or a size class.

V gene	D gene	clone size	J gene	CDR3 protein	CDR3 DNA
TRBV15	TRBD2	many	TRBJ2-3	CATSADRLAGGPVHTDTQYF	TGTGCCACCAGCGCGGACCGACTAGCGGGGGGGCCCGTTCACACAGATACGCAGTATTTT
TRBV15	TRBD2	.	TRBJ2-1	CATSVAGFEQFF	TGTGCCACCAGTGTAGCGGGATTTGAGCAGTTCTTC
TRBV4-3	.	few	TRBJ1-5	CASSQNRGAGQPQHF	TGCGCCAGCAGCCAAAATCGGGGGGCGGGTCAGCCCCAGCATTTT
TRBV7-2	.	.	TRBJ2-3	CAIRGRGTDTQYF	TGTGCCATCCGAGGGCGTGGCACAGATACGCAGTATTTT
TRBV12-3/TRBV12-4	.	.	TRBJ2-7	CASSIGLEQYF	TGTGCCAGCAGTATAGGGCTCGAGCAGTACTTC
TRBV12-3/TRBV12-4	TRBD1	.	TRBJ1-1	CASRLTGGNTEAFF	TGTGCCAGCAGATTAACAGGGGGCAACACTGAAGCTTTCTTT
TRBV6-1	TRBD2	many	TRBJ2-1	CASTLTSGGYNEQFF	TGTGCCAGCACCTTGACTAGCGGGGGCTACAATGAGCAGTTCTTC
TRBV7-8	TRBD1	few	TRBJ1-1	CASGTGGADEAFF	TGTGCCAGTGGGACAGGGGGCGCGGATGAAGCTTTCTTT
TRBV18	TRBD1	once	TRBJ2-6	CASSPPAGTGGFSGANVLTF	TGTGCCAGCTCACCACCGGCCGGGACAGGGGGCTTCTCTGGGGCCAACGTCCTGACTTTC
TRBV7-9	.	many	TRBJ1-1	CASSLEPIRGTEAFF	TGTGCCAGCAGCTTAGAACCTATCAGGGGCACTGAAGCTTTCTTT
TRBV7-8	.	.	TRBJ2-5	CASSQPGVLVETQYF	TGTGCCAGCAGCCAACCAGGGGTCCTCGTGGAGACCCAGTACTTC
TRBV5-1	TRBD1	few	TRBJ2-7	CASSLGQGSSYEQYF	TGTGCCAGCAGCTTAGGACAGGGGAGCTCCTACGAGCAGTACTTC
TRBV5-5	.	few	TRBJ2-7	CASSALWDEQYF	TGTGCCAGCAGCGCTCTCTGGGACGAGCAGTACTTC
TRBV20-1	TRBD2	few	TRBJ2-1	CSARASGTSGSSSYNEQFF	TGCAGTGCTAGGGCCTCCGGGACTAGCGGGTCGAGCTCCTACAATGAGCAGTTCTTC
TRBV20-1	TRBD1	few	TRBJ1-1	CSASDRATEAFF	TGCAGTGCTAGTGACAGGGCCACTGAAGCTTTCTTT
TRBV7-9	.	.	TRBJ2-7	CASSPTRGEQYF	TGTGCCAGCAGCCCGACCAGGGGCGAGCAGTACTTC
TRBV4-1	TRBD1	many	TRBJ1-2	CASSQDEVGQGYGYTF	TGCGCCAGCAGCCAAGATGAAGTGGGACAGGGTTATGGCTACACCTTC
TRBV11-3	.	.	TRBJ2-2	CASTLDPDVGELFF	TGTGCCAGCACCTTAGACCCGGACGTCGGGGAGCTGTTTTTT
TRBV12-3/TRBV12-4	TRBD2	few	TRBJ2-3	CARGTSLTSDTQYF	TGTGCCAGGGGGACTAGTCTTACATCAGATACGCAGTATTTT
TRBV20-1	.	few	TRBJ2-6	CSARGEYSGANVLTF	TGCAGTGCTAGAGGGGAATACTCTGGGGCCAACGTCCTGACTTTC
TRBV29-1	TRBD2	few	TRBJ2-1	CSVGTSGTYNEQFF	TGCAGCGTCGGGACTAGCGGGACTTACAATGAGCAGTTCTTC
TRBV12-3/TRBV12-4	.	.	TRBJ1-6	CASSFQGSVNSPLHF	TGTGCCAGCAGTTTCCAGGGATCGGTGAACTCACCCCTCCACTTT
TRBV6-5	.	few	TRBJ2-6	CASSSGSTGANVLTF	TGTGCCAGCAGTTCAGGGAGTACTGGGGCCAACGTCCTGACTTTC
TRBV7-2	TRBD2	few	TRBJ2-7	CASSLERDDEQYF	TGTGCCAGCAGCTTAGAGCGGGATGACGAGCAGTACTTC
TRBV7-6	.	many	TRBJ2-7	CASSLGTANEQYF	TGTGCCAGCAGCTTAGGGACAGCCAACGAGCAGTACTTC
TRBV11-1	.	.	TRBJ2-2	CASSAGFNTGELFF	TGTGCCAGCAGCGCCGGCTTCAACACCGGGGAGCTGTTTTTT
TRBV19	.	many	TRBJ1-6	CASSIDPATPTLHF	TGTGCCAGTAGTATAGATCCGGCCACCCCGACCCTCCACTTT
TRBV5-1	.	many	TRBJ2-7	CASRTPGTYEQYF	TGCGCCAGCCGAACCCCTGGCACCTACGAGCAGTACTTC
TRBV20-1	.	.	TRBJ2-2	CSASGSTGELFF	TGCAGTGCTAGCGGTAGTACCGGGGAGCTGTTTTTT
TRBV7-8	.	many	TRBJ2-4	CASSPESVNIQYF	TGTGCCAGCAGCCCCGAATCGGTGAACATTCAGTACTTC
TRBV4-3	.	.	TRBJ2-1	CASSQGDAAYNEQFF	TGCGCCAGCAGCCAAGGGGACGCCGCCTACAATGAGCAGTTCTTC
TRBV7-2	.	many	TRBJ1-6	CASSLAGRGNSPLHF	TGTGCCAGCAGCTTAGCAGGACGGGGGAATTCACCCCTCCACTTT
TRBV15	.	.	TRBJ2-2	CATSRDTTTGELFF	TGTGCCACCAGCAGGGACACTACCACCGGGGAGCTGTTTTTT
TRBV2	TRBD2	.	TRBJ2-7	CASSVRTSGVYEQYF	TGTGCCAGCAGCGTTCGGACTAGCGGGGTCTACGAGCAGTACTTC
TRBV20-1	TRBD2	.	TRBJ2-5	CSARLAGEETQYF	TGCAGTGCCCGACTAGCGGGGGAAGAGACCCAGTACTTC
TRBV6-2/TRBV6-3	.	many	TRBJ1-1	CASSYRGNTEAFF	TGTGCCAGCAGCTATAGGGGAAACACTGAAGCTTTCTTT
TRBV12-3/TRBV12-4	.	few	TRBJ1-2	CASRLTNYGYTF	TGTGCCAGCAGGCTTACTAACTATGGCTACACCTTC
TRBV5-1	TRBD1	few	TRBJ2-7	CASSLRQGWDEQYF	TGCGCCAGCAGCTTGCGACAGGGCTGGGACGAGCAGTACTTC
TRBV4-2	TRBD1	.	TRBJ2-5	CASSQEGTGLKTQYF	TGTGCCAGCAGCCAAGAAGGGACAGGGTTAAAGACCCAGTACTTC
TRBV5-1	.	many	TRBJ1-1	CASSLGDTSEAFF	TGCGCCAGCAGCCTGGGGGACACCTCTGAAGCTTTCTTT
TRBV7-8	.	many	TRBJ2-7	CASSLGYQVGSYEQYF	TGTGCCAGCAGCTTAGGTTACCAGGTGGGCTCCTACGAGCAGTACTTC
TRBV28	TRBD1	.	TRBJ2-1	CASRPGRDRGWNEQFF	TGTGCCAGCAGGCCCGGCCGGGACAGGGGGTGGAATGAGCAGTTCTTC
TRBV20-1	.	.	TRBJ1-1	CSARGRGETEAFF	TGCAGTGCTAGAGGGCGGGGTGAAACTGAAGCTTTCTTT
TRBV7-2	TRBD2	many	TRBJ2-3	CASSLILAGPTDTQYF	TGTGCCAGCAGCTTAATCCTAGCGGGACCAACAGATACGCAGTATTTT
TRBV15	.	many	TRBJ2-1	CATSRVFSLGYVTNEQFF	TGTGCCACCAGCAGAGTTTTCAGCCTGGGTTACGTGACAAATGAGCAGTTCTTC
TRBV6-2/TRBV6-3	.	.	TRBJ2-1	CASSYALYNEQFF	TGTGCCAGCAGTTACGCGCTTTACAATGAGCAGTTCTTC
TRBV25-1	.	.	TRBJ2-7	CASADSNYEQYF	TGTGCCAGCGCGGACAGCAACTACGAGCAGTACTTC
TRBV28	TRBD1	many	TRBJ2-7	CASSFSGTGPALQHEQYF	TGTGCCAGCAGCTTCTCCGGGACAGGGCCAGCACTCCAACACGAGCAGTACTTC